This section outlines one T cell receptor (beta chain) sequence together with its context. Authors' processing steps: Amplifying reference gene primers gave estimates of nucleated cell counts. Some clones are missing from TCRdb's copy, which holds only in-frame ones; the method was immunoSEQ multiplex PCR. V and J calls and clone size are those listed in that table; D and trimming were worked out from the DNA. In the table there are some 250,000 clones, around 87% of which are singletons. This CDR3 spans 12 amino acids. CDR1 and CDR2 (germline): SQVTM, ANQGSEA. The V end was cut by 7 bases, the J end by 3 bases, with 13 bases between. This entry belongs to a study of blood T cell repertoires in COVID-19. In Seattle, patients joined the study during active infection and were tracked longitudinally.

The rearrangement joins TRBV29-1 to TRBJ2-7, with TRBD2 as a possible D gene (7 bases). This receptor was taken from a woman aged 55-75 years with COVID-19, enrolled during active disease. Material: peripheral blood. CDR3: CSGLGGDYEQYF. In DNA form, the CDR3 reads TGCAGCGGGCTAGGGGGGGACTACGAGCAGTACTTC.